This T cell receptor beta chain came from a study of shared clonotypes between healthy human individuals. Study at large: There were three CD4 naive, three CD4 memory, two CD8 naive and one CD8 memory plates per donor. Points from the study as a whole: The four-donor shared clonotypes exceeded non-shared clonotypes in generation probability, with non-shared ones scoring lower.

Researchers partitioned CD4+ cells into CD45RA+ naive and CD45RA-negative memory subsets. To note about this clone: Its antigen is unknown.

Profiling relied on immunoSEQ multiplex PCR, and the TCRdb table lists in-frame clones only, not all of them. In the table there are about 1.5 million clones, approximately 97% of which are singletons. CDR1 is KGHSH and CDR2 is LQKENI in the germline V gene. The CDR3 has 17 amino acids. V was trimmed by 6 bases and J by 6 bases, leaving 25 bases between them. The material sequenced was naive CD4+ T cells sorted from blood. Stated subset: CD45RA+ positively selected. The chain joins TRBV18 to TRBJ2-3; the D is unclear. This TCR was recovered from a man aged 25-45 years in good health. CDR3 in amino acids: CASSHLNAAPLLDTQYF. CDR3 sequence (DNA): TGTGCCAGCTCCCACCTGAATGCTGCACCTCTATTGGATACGCAGTATTTT.